This TCR beta chain was sequenced during a study of shared clonotypes between healthy human individuals. About the research overall: Every donor yielded three CD4 naive, three CD4 memory, two CD8 naive and one CD8 memory plate. Study-level findings and limits: Several donors showed sharing of approximately 5% of naive CD4 clonotypes. It was only blood that was sampled, and tissue repertoires likely differ.

Measured with immunoSEQ multiplex PCR; TCRdb has only the in-frame clones, and not every one. The data contain 2,500,000 or so clones, roughly 93% of them seen just once; the ten biggest clones take up about 0.34%. Worth noting for this clone: Its cognate antigen is unknown.

The germline CDR1 and CDR2 sequences are SGHDT and YYEEEE. Trimming stripped 5 bases from V and 0 bases from J, with 12 bases between. The CDR3 is made up of 15 amino acids. This chain uses TRBV5-6 with TRBJ1-5; D is undetermined. This TCR derives from a man aged 18-30 years in good health. Some clones in this sample may be carry-over from other donors' samples. Sequenced: naive CD4+ T cells from PBMCs. Subset indicated: CD45RA+ positively selected. The CDR3 DNA reads TGTGCCAGCAGTCAACGGTGGGATAGCAATCAGCCCCAGCATTTT. Its protein product is CASSQRWDSNQPQHF.